Included here is one T cell receptor beta chain sequence, with context. The CDR3 has 14 residues. Trimming cost V 1 base and J 3 bases, with 9 bases left between them. Germline V gene sequence: CDR1 SNHLY, CDR2 FYNNEI. This sample stems from a study of cytomegalovirus exposure and HLA in healthy donors. Both 60 Vbeta primers and 13 Jbeta primers went into the PCR. The protocol was immunoSEQ multiplex PCR, while the TCRdb copy is restricted to in-frame clones and leaves out a portion. The sample gives 140,000 to 150,000 clones, about 70% of which show up once; about 4.5% is in the top ten. This TCR was sampled from a man aged 55 to 69 in good health and CMV-seronegative. Source material: PBMCs. The chain is built from TRBV2 and TRBJ2-5; TRBD2 might be the D (5 bases). CDR3 in DNA: TGTGCCAGCAGTGAAGGAGCGGAGAAAGAGACCCAGTACTTC. It yields the protein CASSEGAEKETQYF.